These 4 T cell receptor beta chains originate from one sample sequenced in a study of cytomegalovirus exposure and HLA in healthy donors. PCR amplification relied on 60 Vbeta primers (plus 13 Jbeta primers). Assay used: immunoSEQ multiplex PCR; TCRdb lists only in-frame clones, some missing. The sample gives around 150,000 clones, approximately 80% of which show up once; 4.5% to 6.5% is in the top ten. The material sequenced was PBMCs. All receptors derive from a male donor in good health and CMV-seronegative.

The rearrangement uses TRBV5-1 and TRBJ2-7; 10 nucleotides agree with TRBD1. CDR3 length: 14 residues. The junction had 8 bases not matched to a gene; V was cut back by 7 bases and J by 4 bases. The germline CDR1 and CDR2 sequences are SGHRS and YFSETQ. The CDR3 bases are TGCGCCAGCTCCAGACAGGGGGCTTCTTACGAGCAGTACTTC. The encoded protein is CASSRQGASYEQYF.

A remark on this clone: At one of its ends the junction is not consistent with the germline gene, which may arise from a read error. V usage is TRBV11-2 and J usage is TRBJ2-6, with D possibly TRBD1 on 5 matching bases. The V gene's germline CDR1 is SGHAT and CDR2 FQNNGV. The CDR3 runs to 18 residues. The CDR3 loop reads CASSLSPRTRSGANGLTF. Here the CDR3 DNA reads TGTGCCAGCAGCCTATCCCCTAGGACACGCTCTGGGGCCAACGGCCTGACTTTC. The full variable domain, in which reference TRBV11-2 and TRBJ2-6 provide the parts outside the CDR3, is EAGVAQSPRYKIIEKRQSVAFWCNPISGHATLYWYQQILGQGPKLLIQFQNNGVVDDSQLPKDRFSAERLKGVDSTLKIQPAKLEDSAVYLCASSLSPRTRSGANGLTFGAGSRLTVL.

This clone was seen only a few times. The genes are TRBV7-6 and TRBJ2-2, with 9 bases that match TRBD1. Germline CDR1 reads SGHVS; CDR2 reads FNYEAQ. The trim removed 10 bases at V and 4 bases at J, leaving 10 bases unmatched. This CDR3 contains 15 residues. The CDR3 DNA reads as TGTGCCACCCGTCCCGGGACAGGGTCCACCGGGGAGCTGTTTTTT. This codes for CATRPGTGSTGELFF.

This clone appeared a few times. The rearrangement joins TRBV7-9 to TRBJ1-4; weak D call: TRBD1 (6 bases). The V and J ends lost 1 base and 11 bases respectively, with 14 bases between them. CDR1 is SEHNR, CDR2 FQNEAQ, per germline (reference sequence). The CDR3 is 14 residues long. CDR3: CASSLGTEGEKLFF. CDR3 bases: TGTGCCAGCAGCTTAGGGACAGAGGGGGAGAAACTGTTTTTT.